The clone carrying this T cell receptor beta chain was seen ten or more times. The target antigen is unknown. Profiles of TCR beta VDJ and CDR3 were generated from a genomic DNA template. MiXCR, applied by TCRdb to the reads, yields one record per CDR3 protein. The sample has fewer than 250,000 distinct CDR3 sequences; about 53% are singletons. Trimming at V came to 1 base and at J to 7 bases, leaving 7 bases not matched to a gene. This CDR3 spans 15 amino acids. The data stem from a study of CD8+CD57+ T cells in acquired aplastic anemia. On the study more broadly: DNA from sorted CD4+ and CD8+ cells averaged approximately 3.5 ug. Read counts for CD4+ cells (from healthy donors) averaged about 10.8 million.

Study results and limitations: Between patients and controls, about 30 CD8+ CDR3 sequences were found in common. No significant difference in CD8+ Simpson's diversity was found between patients and controls.

This TCR was sampled from a human donor in good health, serving as a control. This sequence joins TRBV12-3 or TRBV12-4 and TRBJ1-1; 9 positions agree with TRBD1. Sequenced sample: sorted CD4+, CD8+, or CD8+CD57+ T cells (not recorded which) from PBMCs. CDR3 amino acids: CASSLEVRTGDEAFF. The DNA of the CDR3 is TGTGCCAGCAGTTTAGAGGTCAGGACAGGGGATGAAGCTTTCTTT.